This T cell receptor (beta chain) was identified in a study of regulatory T cells in long-lasting Graves disease. Study-level points and caveats: Persistent disease showed a preference for TRBV28, TRBJ1-2 and TRBJ2-5.

For TCR beta, libraries came from iRepertoire HTBI primers and Arm-PCR of CDR3 regions. TCRdb passed the multiplex PCR reads through MiXCR, listing each CDR3 protein once. This repertoire shows about half a million distinct CDR3 sequences, about 12% found once; its top ten account for roughly 9.3%. Time point indicated: newly diagnosed GD, antithyroid drugs for less than 3 months. Extracted PBMC RNA gave rise to the TCR library. This clonotype came up many times. Its matching antigen is unknown. There are 13 residues in the CDR3. Germline assignment: CDR1 SGHTA and CDR2 FQGTGA. Trimming took off 5 bases at V and 5 bases at J, with 10 bases between the two ends. These data were also reused for a study on T cells in Graves' hyperthyroidism and ophthalmopathy.

The chain has TRBV7-3 and TRBJ1-5; D remains ambiguous. The sequence was obtained from a woman aged 25 to 39 with Graves disease. The material sequenced was peripheral blood mononuclear cells (PBMCs), taken at new diagnosis, from a patient treated with antithyroid drugs. The CDR3 DNA reads as TGTGCCAGCAGCCCAACCTCGGATCAGCCCCAGCATTTT. Protein product: CASSPTSDQPQHF.